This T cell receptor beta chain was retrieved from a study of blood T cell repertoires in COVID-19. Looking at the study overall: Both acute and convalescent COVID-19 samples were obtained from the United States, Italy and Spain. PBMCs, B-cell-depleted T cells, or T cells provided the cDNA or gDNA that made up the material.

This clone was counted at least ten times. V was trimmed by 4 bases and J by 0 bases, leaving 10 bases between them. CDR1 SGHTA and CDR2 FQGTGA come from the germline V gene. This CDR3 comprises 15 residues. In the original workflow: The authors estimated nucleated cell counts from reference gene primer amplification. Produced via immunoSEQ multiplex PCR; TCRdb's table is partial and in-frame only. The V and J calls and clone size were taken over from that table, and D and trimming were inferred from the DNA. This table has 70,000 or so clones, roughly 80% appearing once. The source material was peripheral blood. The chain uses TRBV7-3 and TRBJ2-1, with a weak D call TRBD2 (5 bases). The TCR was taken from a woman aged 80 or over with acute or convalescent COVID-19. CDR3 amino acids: CASSSRASSYNEQFF. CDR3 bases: TGTGCCAGCAGCTCGCGGGCTAGCTCCTACAATGAGCAGTTCTTC.